The T cell receptor beta chain under discussion was sequenced for a study of CD4 T cells in relation to SARS-CoV-2 and coronaviruses. From germline, CDR1 is SGHNT and CDR2 YYREEE (reference sequence). Germline trimming cut 0 bases from V and 2 bases from J; bases unmatched to any gene: 6. The CDR3 is 18 amino acids. The repertoire was sequenced with immunoSEQ multiplex PCR; TCRdb's copy has only in-frame clones and lacks some. The data hold about 22,000 clones, with less than 75% observed a single time. Remarks on this clone: Its antigen is as yet unknown.

Unexposed donor CD4+ T cells date from 2011-2018, before the COVID-19 pandemic. CD4+ T cells were isolated from the cells after about 11 days of culture. V is TRBV5-4 and J is TRBJ2-6; 9 bases map to TRBD2. The TCR sequence derives from a human donor in good health. The sequenced material came from CD4+ T cells from PBMCs, cultured in vitro. CDR3 sequence: CASSLALAGIPGANVLTF. In DNA, the CDR3 is TGTGCCAGCAGCTTGGCCCTAGCGGGAATCCCTGGGGCCAACGTCCTGACTTTC.